Below, one T cell receptor (beta chain) is given with its context. Its antigen is not known. This entry belongs to a study of T cell responses to AZD1222 COVID-19 vaccine. Notes on the study in general: Clonal diversity was possibly underestimated, and the donors were mostly white British, with more females. Spike-specific TCR repertoires showed rising breadth and depth after two AZD1222 doses. Reportedly, nearly half of unique spike TCRs recognized epitopes outside B.1.351/B.1.1.7 mutations. With dominance at 160-218 and 743-854, vaccine-associated CD4 TCRs spanned spike.

V was cut by 4 bases and J by 0 bases, with 10 bases left in between. Germline V gene sequence: CDR1 SNHLY, CDR2 FYNNEI. The CDR3 length is 15 residues. Sequencing was performed with immunoSEQ multiplex PCR; in TCRdb, only in-frame clones are kept and a portion is missing. This table has roughly 180,000 clones, about nine tenths appearing once. This chain joins TRBV2 and TRBJ1-3; D remains ambiguous. This sequence was found in an adult who received the AZD1222 COVID-19 vaccine. Source: peripheral blood, taken 28 days after the second AZD1222 dose. The CDR3 DNA sequence: TGTGCCAGCAGTGCTGGCAGATCCTCTGGAAACACCATATATTTT. Translation: CASSAGRSSGNTIYF.